The T cell receptor beta chain described here comes from a study of blood T cell repertoires in COVID-19. Original analysis: Researchers report that nucleated cell counts were estimated from reference gene primer amplification. TCRdb's copy holds only in-frame clones and misses some; the assay was immunoSEQ multiplex PCR. Clone size and V and J calls were adopted from that table, with D and trimming inferred from the DNA. In the table there are some 200,000 clones, over 60% of which are singletons. There are 17 residues in the CDR3. Germline assignment: CDR1 KGHDR and CDR2 SFDVKD. The ends were cut back, 4 bases at V and 5 bases at J, with 22 bases in the middle.

The source material was peripheral blood. This TCR derives from a woman in her sixties or seventies with acute or convalescent COVID-19. The rearrangement joins TRBV24-1 to TRBJ2-5; weak D call: TRBD1 (6 bases). The CDR3 DNA is TGTGCCACCAGTGAAGCGGTACAGGGCGGAAGGCTGGAGACCCAGTACTTC. This sequence encodes CATSEAVQGGRLETQYF.